Following are 31 T cell receptor beta chains from one sample sequenced in a study of blood T cell repertoires in COVID-19 (dated by TCRdb to 2020 to 2022). Preparation of the library involved the immunoSEQ multiplex PCR assay. TCRdb re-hosts the immuneACCESS table, in-frame sequences only. Its copies lack some clones; in the studies checked, an unresolved V gene accounts for under half of them, and the cause for the rest is not known. The sample includes roughly 80,000 clones, with 88% observed a single time. Together, the top ten hold roughly 5% of the sample. The sequenced sample consisted of peripheral blood. Receptors were obtained from a man aged 50-59 years with active COVID-19.

V usage is TRBV3-1 (or the pseudogene TRBV3-2) and J usage is TRBJ1-1; 7 bases are a match to TRBD1. V lost 4 bases, J lost 1 base, and 0 bases stayed unmatched. Germline CDR1 is LGHDT and CDR2 is YNNKEL (reference sequence). The CDR3 has 13 residues. Here the CDR3 reads CASSRQGNTEAFF. Written as DNA, the CDR3 is TGTGCCAGCAGCCGACAGGGGAACACTGAAGCTTTCTTT.

This CDR3 is CASTAPGGAYNEQFF. In DNA, the CDR3 is TGTGCCAGTACAGCCCCGGGGGGCGCTTACAATGAGCAGTTCTTC. The rearrangement links TRBV28 to TRBJ2-1; the D gene is possibly TRBD2 (7 bases). The CDR3 length is 15 residues. The V end lost 9 bases, the J end lost 4 bases, and 19 bases lay between the germline ends. Germline CDR1 reads MDHEN; CDR2 reads SYDVKM.

This CDR3 is CASSPRGQGRNQPQHF. The CDR3 DNA follows: TGTGCCAGCAGCCCCCGAGGACAGGGACGCAATCAGCCCCAGCATTTT. V is TRBV28 and J is TRBJ1-5, with TRBD1 matching over 8 bases. Germline CDR1 is MDHEN and CDR2 is SYDVKM. The CDR3 is made up of 16 amino acids. The J segment lost 2 bases and the V segment lost 6 bases, leaving 9 bases of the junction unmatched.

The rearrangement joins TRBV7-9 to TRBJ2-1, with 9 bases that match TRBD2. The CDR3 has 17 amino acids. The germline gives CDR1 SEHNR, CDR2 FQNEAQ (reference sequence). With V trimmed by 2 bases and J by 2 bases, 7 bases remained unmatched. CDR3 DNA sequence: TGTGCCAGCAGCTTAATACCTAGCGGGATACCCTACAATGAGCAGTTCTTC. Its protein product is CASSLIPSGIPYNEQFF. Based on the CDR3 plus reference TRBV7-9 and TRBJ2-1, the full variable domain is DTGVSQNPRHKITKRGQNVTFRCDPISEHNRLYWYRQTLGQGPEFLTYFQNEAQLEKSRLLSDRFSAERPKGSFSTLEIQRTEQGDSAMYLCASSLIPSGIPYNEQFFGPGTRLTVL.

This clone was counted once. This chain joins TRBV7-3 and TRBJ2-5, with 15 bases lining up with TRBD2. Trimming took 4 bases from V and 5 from J; bases not matched to a gene: 2. Germline loops: CDR1 SGHTA, CDR2 FQGTGA. The CDR3 has 15 amino acids. CDR3 bases: TGTGCCAGCAGCTGGACTAGCGGGAGGGGGGAGACCCAGTACTTC. Its translation: CASSWTSGRGETQYF.

The chain combines TRBV25-1 with TRBJ1-1; D is ambiguous. CDR3 size: 13 residues. V was pared by 3 bases and J by 3 bases, with 8 bases between. The germline CDR1 and CDR2 sequences are MGHDK and SYGVNS. The CDR3 DNA is TGTGCCAGCAGTGAGCAGGCAGACACTGAAGCTTTCTTT. This encodes CASSEQADTEAFF.

The rearrangement links TRBV5-6 to TRBJ2-7; D call uncertain. V was cut by 1 base and J by 2 bases, with 10 bases left in between. The CDR3 is 14 amino acids. Germline CDR1 is SGHDT and CDR2 is YYEEEE. CDR3 in DNA: TGTGCCAGCAGCTTGAGAGAGTTTGCCTACGAGCAGTACTTC. It codes for CASSLREFAYEQYF.

The V call is TRBV3-1 (or the pseudogene TRBV3-2), the J call TRBJ1-5, with D unclear. The ends were cut back, 4 bases at V and 0 bases at J, with 10 bases in the middle. CDR1 LGHDT and CDR2 YNNKEL come from the germline V gene (reference sequence). The CDR3 covers 15 residues. DNA for the CDR3: TGTGCCAGCAGCCCGGGGTTATATAGCAATCAGCCCCAGCATTTT. Encoded protein: CASSPGLYSNQPQHF.

This sequence joins TRBV3-1 (or the pseudogene TRBV3-2) and TRBJ2-5; TRBD2 is a possible D gene (5 bases). This CDR3 is built from 16 residues. The V gene lost 0 bases and the J gene lost 5 bases, with 16 bases spanning the gap. The germline gives CDR1 LGHDT, CDR2 YNNKEL (reference sequence). CDR3: CASSQDVGLAGETQYF. Written as DNA, the CDR3 is TGTGCCAGCAGCCAAGATGTAGGGCTAGCTGGGGAGACCCAGTACTTC.

This clone was counted once. CDR3 loop: CASSPRGHESTDTQYF. In DNA, the CDR3 is TGTGCCAGCTCACCACGAGGACACGAATCCACAGATACGCAGTATTTT. This chain links TRBV18 with TRBJ2-3; TRBD1 is a possible D gene (5 bases). CDR1 is KGHSH, CDR2 LQKENI, per germline. The CDR3 sequence is 16 residues long. Trimming took 1 base from V and 2 from J, leaving 13 bases between them.

The CDR3 region has the DNA TGCGCCAGCAGCGGACAGGGGGCAGGAGAGACCCAGTACTTC. Amino acid sequence: CASSGQGAGETQYF. The chain uses TRBV5-1 and TRBJ2-5; TRBD1 agrees at 11 bases. CDR3 size: 14 residues. Losses at the gene ends were 4 bases for V and 4 bases for J; bases not matched to a gene: 3. Germline CDR1 reads SGHRS; CDR2 reads YFSETQ.

This clone was counted only a few times. The chain has TRBV27 and TRBJ1-5, with 7 bases fitting TRBD1. This CDR3 comprises 14 residues. CDR1 is MNHEY, CDR2 SMNVEV, per germline (reference sequence). Unmatched junction bases numbered 4, after V lost 5 bases and J lost 3 bases. The CDR3 sequence is CASSDRAPNQPQHF. In DNA form, the CDR3 reads TGTGCCAGCAGTGACAGGGCTCCCAATCAGCCCCAGCATTTT.

This clone was counted a single time. The chain recombines TRBV18 with TRBJ2-7; D may be TRBD1 (6 bases). Germline assignment: CDR1 KGHSH and CDR2 LQKENI. V lost 6 bases, J lost 3 bases, and 15 bases lay in between. The CDR3 length is 14 residues. The CDR3 nucleotides read TGTGCCAGCTCTCAAAGCCGGGACAACTACGAGCAGTACTTC. Its translation is CASSQSRDNYEQYF.

The chain links TRBV6-6 to TRBJ1-1, with D tentatively TRBD1 (6 bases). The germline V and J ends were trimmed by 3 bases and 8 bases, with 13 bases remaining between them. The CDR3 spans 13 residues. From germline, CDR1 is MNHNY and CDR2 SVGAGI (reference sequence). The CDR3 bases are TGTGCCAGCAGTTATTCCTGGACAGCCGAAGCTTTCTTT. This translates into CASSYSWTAEAFF.

This clone has a handful of counts. V usage is TRBV5-1 and J usage is TRBJ2-7; tentative D call: TRBD2 (6 bases). This CDR3 has 16 residues. The germline V and J ends were trimmed by 4 bases and 1 base, with 18 bases remaining between them. Germline CDR1 SGHRS, CDR2 YFSETQ. The CDR3 bases are TGCGCCAGCAGCAATTCTAGCGCCGCGCCTTCCTACGAGCAGTACTTC. Its protein is CASSNSSAAPSYEQYF.

This chain joins TRBV9 and TRBJ2-1, with 7 bases fitting TRBD1. Germline V gene lookup returns CDR1 SGDLS and CDR2 YYNGEE. The CDR3 is 15 amino acids. Unmatched junction bases numbered 8, after V lost 4 bases and J lost 4 bases. CDR3 region: CASSSQGESYNEQFF. The CDR3, as DNA: TGTGCCAGCAGCTCGCAGGGGGAGTCTTACAATGAGCAGTTCTTC. The variable domain in full, with the rest retrieved from reference TRBV9 and TRBJ2-1, is DSGVTQTPKHLITATGQRVTLRCSPRSGDLSVYWYQQSLDQGLQFLIQYYNGEERAKGNILERFSAQQFPDLHSELNLSSLELGDSALYFCASSSQGESYNEQFFGPGTRLTVL.

The chain has TRBV7-8 and TRBJ2-1, with 7 bases identical to TRBD2. Trimming cost V 4 bases and J 6 bases; bases outside gene matches: 9. This CDR3 is built from 15 residues. Germline loops: CDR1 SGHVS, CDR2 FQNEAQ. CDR3 DNA sequence: TGTGCCAGCAGCTCACTAGCGTTTCAGGGCAATGAGCAGTTCTTC. Its translation is CASSSLAFQGNEQFF.

The V gene is TRBV6-5, the J gene TRBJ1-2; D is uncertain. Per germline, CDR1 MNHEY and CDR2 SVGAGI. The CDR3 has 13 residues. Trimming removed 4 bases from V and 8 bases from J, with 14 bases in between. The CDR3 here is CASSLRRVGGYTF. The CDR3 DNA sequence: TGTGCCAGCAGTTTGAGGAGGGTTGGAGGCTACACCTTC.

This rearrangement joins TRBV14 to TRBJ2-5, with 7 bases identical to TRBD2. The V gene's germline CDR1 is SGHDN and CDR2 FVKESK. After removal of 3 bases from V and 4 bases from J, the junction contained 17 bases not matched to a gene. The CDR3 extends over 18 amino acids. Here the CDR3 DNA reads TGTGCCAGCAGCCACCCCCTCGAGGGGACTATCGGGCGAGAGACCCAGTACTTC. It specifies CASSHPLEGTIGRETQYF.

The V and J genes are TRBV5-1 and TRBJ2-1, with 9 bases fitting TRBD2. The CDR3 length is 17 residues. Germline trimming cut 0 bases from V and 5 bases from J; bases unmatched to any gene: 9. The V gene's germline CDR1 is SGHRS and CDR2 YFSETQ. DNA of the CDR3: TGCGCCAGCAGCTTGGGGTATAGCGGGAGCGGGGACAATGAGCAGTTCTTC. Translation: CASSLGYSGSGDNEQFF.

Here the CDR3 reads CASSLTGGSYEQYF. Here the CDR3 DNA reads TGCGCCAGCAGCCTCACAGGGGGCTCCTACGAGCAGTACTTC. This chain connects TRBV4-1 to TRBJ2-7; 8 bases are shared with TRBD1. Germline V gene data show CDR1 as MGHRA and CDR2 as YSYEKL. V trimming: 4 bases; J trimming: 0 bases; junction bases outside the gene matches: 2. This CDR3 has 14 residues.

J is TRBJ2-2 and V is TRBV7-3; 7 positions match TRBD1. The CDR3 runs 17 residues. V dropped 4 bases and J dropped 5; count of bases not matched to a gene: 13. Germline CDR1 reads SGHTA; CDR2 reads FQGTGA. The CDR3 DNA reads TGTGCCAGCAGCTCACCAAACCGACAGGGAATGACCGGGGAGCTGTTTTTT. It specifies CASSSPNRQGMTGELFF. The variable domain in full, with the rest retrieved from reference TRBV7-3 and TRBJ2-2, is GAGVSQTPSNKVTEKGKYVELRCDPISGHTALYWYRQSLGQGPEFLIYFQGTGAADDSGLPNDRFFAVRPEGSVSTLKIQRTERGDSAVYLCASSSPNRQGMTGELFFGEGSRLTVL.

The CDR3 loop is CASSLDRGVGRPLHF. The DNA for the CDR3 is TGTGCCAGCAGTCTGGACAGGGGAGTCGGAAGACCCCTCCACTTT. The chain employs TRBV6-2 or TRBV6-3 and TRBJ1-6, with 9 bases lining up with TRBD1. The germline V gene encodes CDR1 MNHEY and CDR2 SVGEGT. J was trimmed by 12 bases and V by 5 bases; bases with no gene match: 11. The CDR3 length is 15 residues.

This clone was observed a handful of times. This rearrangement joins TRBV19 to TRBJ1-1; TRBD1 is a possible D gene (6 bases). Deletions cut 4 bases from V and 6 bases from J, with 12 bases between. CDR3 size: 13 residues. Germline-derived CDR1 and CDR2 are LNHDA and SQIVND (reference sequence). The CDR3: CASSTVPGAEAFF. Here the CDR3 DNA reads TGTGCCAGTAGTACAGTTCCAGGGGCTGAAGCTTTCTTT.

The chain is built from TRBV5-4 and TRBJ2-5; D remains ambiguous. V dropped 2 bases and J dropped 5 bases, with 16 bases sitting between them. CDR1 is SGHNT and CDR2 is YYREEE in the germline V gene (reference sequence). The CDR3 has 15 amino acids. The CDR3: CASSLLFNSRETQYF. In nucleotides, the CDR3 is TGTGCCAGCAGCTTACTATTTAATTCTCGGGAGACCCAGTACTTC.

The chain is built from TRBV4-1 and TRBJ2-3; TRBD1 is a possible D gene (6 bases). V gave up 3 bases and J gave up 0 bases, with 16 bases separating them. The germline V gene encodes CDR1 MGHRA and CDR2 YSYEKL. There are 17 residues in the CDR3. This CDR3 reads CASSHPIKGVSTDTQYF. The CDR3 region has the DNA TGCGCCAGCAGCCATCCCATTAAGGGGGTGAGCACAGATACGCAGTATTTT.

The chain is built from TRBV6-6 and TRBJ2-2; 7 bases match TRBD1. This CDR3 spans 15 amino acids. The V segment lost 5 bases and the J segment 5 bases; nucleotides outside the gene matches: 8. Germline values: CDR1 MNHNY, CDR2 SVGAGI (reference sequence). The CDR3 region has the DNA TGTGCCAGCAGTCTAGTCTCACAGGGGACCGGGGAGCTGTTTTTT. Amino acids: CASSLVSQGTGELFF.

V and J are TRBV5-3 and TRBJ2-1, with TRBD2 matching 8 bases. TRBV5-3 is an ORF, with its function uncertain. V dropped 0 bases and J dropped 0; count of bases not matched to a gene: 11. CDR3 size: 19 residues. The CDR3: CARSLEPGGRPSSYNEQFF. The CDR3 bases are TGTGCCAGAAGCTTGGAGCCCGGCGGGAGGCCTAGCTCCTACAATGAGCAGTTCTTC.

This clone appeared once. The gene calls are TRBV5-1 and TRBJ2-2; no reliable D call. Germline loops: CDR1 SGHRS, CDR2 YFSETQ. This CDR3 spans 13 amino acids. The V gene lost 3 bases and the J gene lost 5 bases, with 8 bases spanning the gap. The CDR3 region is CASSSSRTGELFF. The CDR3 region has the DNA TGCGCCAGCAGCTCGTCGCGTACCGGGGAGCTGTTTTTT. The full variable domain, with the rest looked up from reference TRBV5-1 and TRBJ2-2, is KAGVTQTPRYLIKTRGQQVTLSCSPISGHRSVSWYQQTPGQGLQFLFEYFSETQRNKGNFPGRFSGRQFSNSRSEMNVSTLELGDSALYLCASSSSRTGELFFGEGSRLTVL.

The rearrangement uses TRBV29-1 and TRBJ1-2; a possible D gene is TRBD1 (5 bases). V was cut by 1 base and J by 4 bases, with 10 bases left in between. Germline CDR1 is SQVTM and CDR2 is ANQGSEA. The CDR3 length is 13 residues. The DNA of the CDR3 is TGCAGCGTTGAAGGTAGAGACAGCTATGGCTACACCTTC. Translated, it gives CSVEGRDSYGYTF.

The genes are TRBV5-4 and TRBJ2-7, with 10 bases fitting TRBD1. This CDR3 has 15 residues. Germline CDR1 SGHNT, CDR2 YYREEE (reference sequence). V gave up 3 bases and J gave up 3 bases; unmatched junction bases: 6. CDR3 sequence reads: CASSSPRDRGYEQYF. As DNA, the CDR3 is TGTGCCAGCAGCTCGCCCCGGGACAGGGGCTACGAGCAGTACTTC.